A selection of T cell receptor beta chains follows, all from one sample in a study of Ad26.COV2.S vaccination and SARS-CoV-2 variants. Profiling relied on immunoSEQ multiplex PCR, and the TCRdb table lists in-frame clones only, not all of them. The sample carries roughly 510,000 clones, around 88% recorded once. The material was peripheral blood, obtained in a trial of Ad26.COV2.S vaccine versus placebo. Receptors originate from a person between 18 and 59 years old who received the Ad26.COV2.S COVID-19 vaccine or a placebo. The CDR3 runs from the conserved cysteine through the conserved F or W. The D gene is left open where the match is weak. A row's size may be missing; if present it is once, few, many or a size class.

TRBV7-2,-,TRBJ2-5,-,CASTAFGRDGTQYF,TGTGCCAGCACGGCGTTCGGTAGGGATGGGACCCAGTACTTC
TRBV19,once,TRBJ1-2,-,CASRNLYGYTF,TGTGCCAGTAGGAACCTCTATGGCTACACCTTC
TRBV11-3,-,TRBJ2-6,-,CASSLGSGANVLTF,TGTGCCAGCAGCTTAGGTTCTGGGGCCAACGTCCTGACTTTC
TRBV9,-,TRBJ2-1,-,CASSVEYGGRSYNEQFF,TGTGCCAGCAGCGTAGAATATGGCGGGCGCTCCTACAATGAGCAGTTCTTC
TRBV7-9,-,TRBJ1-1,-,CASSSSRPYTEAFF,TGTGCCAGCAGTTCCTCCAGGCCATACACTGAAGCTTTCTTT
TRBV4-1,-,TRBJ2-1,TRBD2,CASSQADGRGLNEQFF,TGCGCCAGCAGCCAAGCGGACGGGAGGGGCCTCAATGAGCAGTTCTTC
TRBV18,once,TRBJ1-2,TRBD1,CASSRVGQGFLTNQDGYTF,TGTGCCAGCTCACGTGTTGGACAGGGCTTTCTAACAAACCAAGATGGCTACACCTTC
TRBV30,-,TRBJ2-7,TRBD1,CASNPRDSTYEQYF,TGTGCCTCCAACCCCCGGGACAGCACCTACGAGCAGTACTTC
TRBV28,few,TRBJ1-1,-,CASRIRAQNTEAFF,TGTGCCAGCAGAATTAGGGCTCAGAACACTGAAGCTTTCTTT
TRBV7-2,-,TRBJ1-2,-,CASSLGDDYGYTF,TGTGCCAGCAGCCTCGGAGACGACTATGGCTACACCTTC
TRBV10-3,-,TRBJ2-5,-,CAISGLTQGETQYF,TGTGCCATCAGTGGGCTCACGCAAGGGGAGACCCAGTACTTC
TRBV11-2,-,TRBJ2-7,TRBD1,CASSLGGQVSSYEQYF,TGTGCCAGCAGCTTAGGGGGACAGGTCAGCTCCTACGAGCAGTACTTC